These 18 T cell receptor beta chains were sequenced from one sample in a study of blood T cell repertoires in COVID-19. Assay used: immunoSEQ multiplex PCR; TCRdb lists only in-frame clones, some missing. The table lists around 310,000 clones, about nine tenths of them singletons. Sequencing input: PBMCs or T cells enriched from blood (not recorded which). The receptors derive from a woman in her thirties or forties who had recovered from COVID-19.

CDR3 region: CASSLRTNQVTDTQYF. CDR3 nucleotide sequence: TGCGCCAGCAGCTTGCGGACTAACCAAGTAACAGATACGCAGTATTTT. The chain joins TRBV5-1 to TRBJ2-3; possibly TRBD2 for D (6 bases). V lost 1 base and J 3 bases, leaving 15 bases between the germline ends. CDR3 length equals 16 residues. Germline V gene data show CDR1 as SGHRS and CDR2 as YFSETQ.

This clone was seen a single time. The chain is built from TRBV11-3 and TRBJ2-2; tentative D call: TRBD1 (6 bases). This CDR3 is 17 amino acids long. V lost 1 base to trimming and J lost 0 bases, with 12 bases between them. In germline, CDR1 is SGHNT, CDR2 YENEEA. CDR3 protein: CASSLGDRISNTGELFF. The DNA for the CDR3 is TGTGCCAGCAGCTTAGGAGACAGGATTTCGAACACCGGGGAGCTGTTTTTT.

The V and J genes are TRBV7-8 and TRBJ2-6, with D hard to call. Trimming pared 2 bases from V and 3 bases from J, leaving 11 bases between. The CDR3 spans 16 residues. Germline CDR1 and CDR2: SGHVS and FQNEAQ. The CDR3 region has the DNA TGTGCCAGCAGCTTAATCCCGGGTTTTGGGGCCAACGTCCTGACTTTC. It specifies CASSLIPGFGANVLTF.

The chain combines TRBV9 with TRBJ2-5; TRBD1 matches 7 bases. The CDR3 sequence is 14 residues long. Germline CDR1 is SGDLS and CDR2 is YYNGEE. The V and J ends lost 0 bases and 2 bases, in that order; junction bases with no gene match: 1. The CDR3 loop reads CASSVADRQETQYF. The CDR3 DNA reads as TGTGCCAGCAGCGTAGCGGACAGGCAAGAGACCCAGTACTTC.

The chain links TRBV3-1 (or the pseudogene TRBV3-2) to TRBJ2-7; 9 positions match TRBD1. The CDR3 sequence is 15 residues long. With V trimmed by 4 bases and J by 0 bases, 4 bases remained unmatched. Germline V gives CDR1 LGHDT, CDR2 YNNKEL (reference sequence). CDR3 nucleotides: TGTGCCAGCAGCCCCCGGGACAGGGCCTCCTACGAGCAGTACTTC. Translating it yields CASSPRDRASYEQYF.

This clone occurred a few times. This sequence joins TRBV13 and TRBJ1-2; no firm D call. V was pared by 4 bases and J by 9 bases, with 21 bases between. Per the germline V gene, CDR1 is PRHDT and CDR2 is FYEKMQ (reference sequence). The CDR3 runs 15 residues. The CDR3 here is CASSSSDLGLRSYTF. For the CDR3, the DNA is TGTGCCAGCAGCTCCTCGGATCTGGGCCTCCGAAGCTACACCTTC.

The chain couples TRBV27 to TRBJ2-3; D remains unclear. CDR1 and CDR2 from the germline V gene are MNHEY and SMNVEV (reference sequence). CDR3 size: 12 residues. Trimming took 3 bases from V and 5 from J, leaving 6 bases between them. The CDR3 loop reads CASSLTGDTQYF. CDR3 DNA: TGTGCCAGCAGTTTGACGGGAGATACGCAGTATTTT.

As concerns this clone: Other DNA sequences within the sample encode an identical CDR3. Written as DNA, the CDR3 is TGTGCCAGCAGCTTGGGACAGGGTGGGACAGATACGCAGTATTTT. Residues: CASSLGQGGTDTQYF. V is TRBV7-2 and J is TRBJ2-3; 9 nucleotides line up with TRBD1. CDR3 length: 15 amino acids. V lost 3 bases to trimming and J lost 3 bases; unmatched junction nucleotides: 4. Germline CDR1 SGHTA, CDR2 FQGNSA.

This clone was observed a single time. The chain employs TRBV4-3 and TRBJ2-2; 12 positions agree with TRBD2. CDR3 length equals 16 residues. V shed 4 bases, J shed 7 bases, and the junction held 7 bases outside the gene matches. Germline V lookup: CDR1 LGHNA, CDR2 YSLEER. CDR3 region: CASSRASGGADGELFF. The CDR3, as DNA: TGCGCCAGCAGCCGCGCTAGCGGGGGGGCGGACGGGGAGCTGTTTTTT.

This rearrangement joins TRBV9 to TRBJ2-2, with D perhaps TRBD1 (6 bases). In germline, CDR1 is SGDLS, CDR2 YYNGEE. CDR3 length: 16 residues. V lost 0 bases to trimming and J lost 3 bases, with 12 bases between them. CDR3 DNA: TGTGCCAGCAGCGTAGTACAGGGAAGAGACACCGGGGAGCTGTTTTTT. It codes for CASSVVQGRDTGELFF. The variable domain in full, completed from reference TRBV9 and TRBJ2-2, reads DSGVTQTPKHLITATGQRVTLRCSPRSGDLSVYWYQQSLDQGLQFLIQYYNGEERAKGNILERFSAQQFPDLHSELNLSSLELGDSALYFCASSVVQGRDTGELFFGEGSRLTVL.

This rearrangement joins TRBV5-1 to TRBJ2-7; 9 bases align to TRBD2. Germline CDR1 is SGHRS and CDR2 is YFSETQ. The junction had 4 bases not matched to a gene; V was cut back by 0 bases and J by 3 bases. There are 15 residues in the CDR3. This CDR3 reads CASSLENSGSYEQYF. In DNA, the CDR3 is TGCGCCAGCAGCTTGGAAAATAGCGGGAGCTACGAGCAGTACTTC.

The rearrangement links TRBV7-8 to TRBJ1-1, with 12 positions matching TRBD1. This CDR3 is built from 18 residues. Losses at the gene ends were 5 bases for V and 4 bases for J; bases not matched to a gene: 14. Germline lookup yields CDR1 SGHVS and CDR2 FQNEAQ. The CDR3 nucleotides read TGTGCCAGCAGCCCTCCGGGACAGGGGGCCCAGAAGAGCACTGAAGCTTTCTTT. This encodes CASSPPGQGAQKSTEAFF.

This clone was detected once. The chain combines TRBV19 with TRBJ2-3; D not certain. Germline assignment: CDR1 LNHDA and CDR2 SQIVND (reference sequence). The CDR3 consists of 15 residues. Deletions cut 6 bases from V and 2 bases from J, with 15 bases between. CDR3 protein: CASSPPGWHTDTQYF. The CDR3, as DNA: TGTGCCAGTAGCCCGCCCGGGTGGCACACAGATACGCAGTATTTT.

This chain joins TRBV29-1 and TRBJ1-1; TRBD1 matches 10 bases. The junction had 10 bases not matched to a gene; V was cut back by 7 bases and J by 5 bases. This CDR3 comprises 14 residues. The germline gives CDR1 SQVTM, CDR2 ANQGSEA. CDR3 sequence: CSGDRGQGVTEAFF. In nucleotides, the CDR3 is TGCAGCGGAGACAGGGGGCAGGGTGTTACTGAAGCTTTCTTT.

This chain links TRBV10-3 with TRBJ2-3; D is unresolved. With 5 bases removed from V and 2 bases from J, the gap between germline ends came to 8 bases. Per the germline V gene, CDR1 is ENHRY and CDR2 is SYGVKD. There are 13 residues in the CDR3. CDR3 sequence: CAISPGFTDTQYF. The CDR3 DNA sequence: TGTGCCATCAGTCCAGGCTTCACAGATACGCAGTATTTT.

The chain uses TRBV9 and TRBJ1-5, with TRBD1 identical over 10 bases. The germline V gene encodes CDR1 SGDLS and CDR2 YYNGEE. Losses at the gene ends were 4 bases for V and 7 bases for J; bases not matched to a gene: 5. This CDR3 has 14 amino acids. CDR3 sequence: CASSSTGGAQPQHF. CDR3 in DNA: TGTGCCAGCAGCTCGACAGGGGGCGCCCAGCCCCAGCATTTT.

This chain connects TRBV7-3 to TRBJ2-1; D is perhaps TRBD2 (6 bases). Deletions cut 1 base from V and 3 bases from J, with 10 bases between. Germline CDR1 reads SGHTA; CDR2 reads FQGTGA. This CDR3 is 15 amino acids long. In nucleotides, the CDR3 is TGTGCCAGCAGCTTAAGAGGGGAGGACTACAATGAGCAGTTCTTC. Translated: CASSLRGEDYNEQFF.

This chain uses TRBV2 with TRBJ1-2, with D maybe TRBD1 (5 bases). The V gene lost 3 bases and the J gene lost 1 base, with 6 bases spanning the gap. CDR1 is SNHLY, CDR2 FYNNEI, per germline. This CDR3 has 13 amino acids. The CDR3 DNA reads as TGTGCCAGCAGTGAGACAGTTAACTATGGCTACACCTTC. Its protein product is CASSETVNYGYTF.